The sequence of this TCR beta chain was determined in a study of technical replicates of blood from a few donors (dated by TCRdb to the late 2010s). The library came from the immunoSEQ multiplex PCR assay. TCRdb took this table from immuneACCESS and kept in-frame rearrangements with V and J called. Such tables lack part of the clones; where checked against another copy, unresolved V genes explain under half of the gap, and the rest is unexplained. The sample records 68,000 or so clones, 91% of which are singletons. The top ten hold approximately 4.8% of the sample. In the case of this clone: Its specific antigen is unknown. Per-base qualities were not stored, and no clone one base away is much larger.

The TCR comes from a human donor in good health. Some clones in this sample may be carry-over from other donors' samples. Sequenced: PBMCs.

The DNA sequence follows: TGTGCCAGCAGTGATGGGGGGCGGGAGACTGAAGCTTTCTTT. Translation gives CASSDGGRETEAFF. In this chain, TRBV2 is recombined with TRBJ1-1; the best D guess is TRBD1, with 6 bases matching. CDR3 length: 14 amino acids, cysteine to phenylalanine. Only the CDR3 part of the read is kept: 42 bases, read in frame from the first base. Cut back by 3 bases and 5 bases, the V and J ends lie 13 bases apart. The CDR1 and CDR2 encoded by the germline V gene are SNHLY and FYNNEI.